Below, one T cell receptor beta chain is given with its context. Trimming pared 1 base from V and 4 bases from J, leaving 15 bases between. The germline V gene encodes CDR1 PRHDT and CDR2 FYEKMQ (reference sequence). The CDR3 consists of 16 residues. The data belong to a study of blood T cell repertoires in COVID-19. Here immunoSEQ multiplex PCR was the method, and the copy in TCRdb shows in-frame clones only, minus some. The sample consists of over 600,000 clones, about 90% of them appearing once. Sequencing was carried out using peripheral blood. This clonotype was sampled from a woman in her late teens or twenties with acute or convalescent COVID-19. The rearrangement uses TRBV13 and TRBJ2-3; maybe TRBD2 (6 bases). CDR3: CASSLVRRGGPDTQYF. DNA of the CDR3: TGTGCCAGCAGCTTAGTACGGCGGGGTGGGCCAGATACGCAGTATTTT.